This T cell receptor (beta chain) emerged from a study of cytomegalovirus exposure and HLA in healthy donors. This clone was seen a few times. No antigen is known for it. The PCR made use of 60 Vbeta and 13 Jbeta primers. Sequenced by immunoSEQ multiplex PCR; TCRdb stores in-frame clones only, minus some. The data contain roughly 190,000 clones, more than 9.5% of them singletons. The CDR3 length is 14 residues. Trimming cost V 7 bases and J 4 bases, with 16 bases left between them. The germline V gene encodes CDR1 MDHEN and CDR2 SYDVKM. Whole-study results and caveats: There was a cluster of highly shared sequence variants that was likely a sequencing artifact. As was reported, the classifier diagnosed cytomegalovirus status with high specificity and sensitivity. Rates of TCR association differed by HLA locus in a later analysis, with DRB1 highest and HLA-C lowest. Based on reports, TCR beta sequences accurately predicted HLA-A and HLA-B alleles for most subjects.

The clonotype comes from a man between 45 and 60 years old in good health and CMV-seropositive. The chain links TRBV28 to TRBJ2-5; TRBD1 might be the D (5 bases). Sequenced sample: PBMCs. The CDR3 spells CASIQGRGRETQYF. The CDR3 bases are TGTGCCAGCATCCAGGGAAGAGGCAGAGAGACCCAGTACTTC.